What follows describes a single T cell receptor (beta chain). The sample is drawn from a study of control samples from healthy donors and cancer patients. Germline V lookup: CDR1 MNHEY, CDR2 SMNVEV (reference sequence). V was cut by 2 bases and J by 3 bases, with 11 bases left in between. This CDR3 region has 15 residues. Clones were read by immunoSEQ multiplex PCR, and TCRdb kept only the in-frame ones, dropping some. The data hold about 410,000 clones, with 75% to 95% observed a single time. The clonotype originates from a man aged 35 to 55 with head and neck cancer. Material for sequencing was PBMCs. The chain uses TRBV27 and TRBJ2-1; D gene uncertain. Here the CDR3 reads CASSLVGVGYNEQFF. CDR3 sequence (DNA): TGTGCCAGCAGTTTAGTCGGAGTTGGCTACAATGAGCAGTTCTTC.